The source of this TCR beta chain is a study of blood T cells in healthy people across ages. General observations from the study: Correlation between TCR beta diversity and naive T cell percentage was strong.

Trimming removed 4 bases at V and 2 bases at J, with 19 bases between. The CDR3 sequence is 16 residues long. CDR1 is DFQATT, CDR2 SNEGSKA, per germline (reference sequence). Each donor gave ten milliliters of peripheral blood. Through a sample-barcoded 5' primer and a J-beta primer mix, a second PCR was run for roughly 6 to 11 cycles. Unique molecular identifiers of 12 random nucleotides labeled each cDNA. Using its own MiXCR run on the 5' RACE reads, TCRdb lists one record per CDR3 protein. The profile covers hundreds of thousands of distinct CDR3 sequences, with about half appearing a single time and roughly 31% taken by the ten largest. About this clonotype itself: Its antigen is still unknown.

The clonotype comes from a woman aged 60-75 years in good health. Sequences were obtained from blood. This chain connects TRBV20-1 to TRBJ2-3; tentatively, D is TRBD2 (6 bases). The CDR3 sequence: CSATRIAERYTDTQYF. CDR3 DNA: TGCAGTGCTACCCGCATAGCGGAGCGGTACACAGATACGCAGTATTTT.